The clone carrying this TCR beta chain was picked up a small number of times. In germline, CDR1 is SNHLY, CDR2 FYNNEI. The CDR3 has 14 amino acids. V shed 9 bases, J shed 3 bases, and the junction held 8 bases outside the gene matches. This specimen belongs to a study of blood T cell repertoires in COVID-19. Assay used: immunoSEQ multiplex PCR; TCRdb lists only in-frame clones, some missing. The table records 55,000 to 75,000 clones, around 82% of them present only once. This sequence was found in an elderly man with active or convalescent COVID-19. The sequenced sample was peripheral blood. The chain carries TRBV2 and TRBJ2-3; 8 positions match TRBD1. CDR3 coding DNA: TGTGCCAGACAAGACAGGGGTCTGACAGATACGCAGTATTTT. This encodes CARQDRGLTDTQYF.